A selection of T cell receptor beta chains follows, all from one sample in a study of early T cells in non-severe SARS-CoV-2 infection. TCRdb re-called the 5' RACE reads through MiXCR, storing one row per CDR3 protein. The sample shows around 100,000 distinct CDR3 sequences, 10% to 15% of them seen only once. Sequenced sample: whole blood. All receptors come from an adult who was a healthcare worker with PCR-confirmed SARS-CoV-2 infection or an uninfected control (not recorded which). CDR3s include the opening cysteine and the closing phenylalanine or tryptophan. Fields, in order: clone size, D gene, J gene, V gene, CDR3 DNA, CDR3 protein. A D gene is named only where the DNA matches it firmly. Clone size appears in some rows only: once, few, many, or a class for an expanded clone.

.	.	TRBJ2-2	TRBV6-6	TGTGCCAGCAGTTGGGGGGCGCCTGGGGAGCTGTTTTTT	CASSWGAPGELFF
many	.	TRBJ1-2	TRBV6-5	TGTGCCAGCAGGACTCTGGCAGGCTATGGCTACACCTTC	CASRTLAGYGYTF
few	.	TRBJ2-7	TRBV7-2	TGTGCCAGCACCCCGGGACGAGCCAGTATCGAGCAGTACTTC	CASTPGRASIEQYF
many	.	TRBJ2-1	TRBV7-3	TGTGCCAGCAGCTTATCTGGGAGCTCCTACAATGAGCAGTTCTTC	CASSLSGSSYNEQFF
many	.	TRBJ2-3	TRBV6-6	TGTGCCAGCAGTTTACGGGGTAGCACAGATACGCAGTATTTT	CASSLRGSTDTQYF
many	TRBD1	TRBJ1-5	TRBV6-1	TGTGCCAGCAAGACAGGGATCAATCAGCCCCAGCATTTT	CASKTGINQPQHF
many	TRBD2	TRBJ2-1	TRBV20-1	TGCAGTGCTAGAGATAGGACTAGCGGGATAGATGAGCAGTTCTTC	CSARDRTSGIDEQFF
.	TRBD2	TRBJ2-7	TRBV28	TGTGCCAGCAGTTTCCCCAGACTAGCGGGAGTGTGGTACTTC	CASSFPRLAGVWYF
.	.	TRBJ1-4	TRBV10-1	TGCGCCAGCAATGCCCTTAAAAAACTGTTTTTT	CASNALKKLFF
.	TRBD2	TRBJ2-3	TRBV12-3/TRBV12-4	TGTGCCAGCACTACGACTAGCGGGAGAGATACGCAGTATTTT	CASTTTSGRDTQYF
few	.	TRBJ1-4	TRBV6-5	TGTGCCAGCAGCGGGGGTTCGGAAAAACTGTTTTTT	CASSGGSEKLFF
many	.	TRBJ2-6	TRBV4-1	TGCGCCAGCAGCCTTAGCCTAGGGATAACTGGGGCCAACGTCCTGACTTTC	CASSLSLGITGANVLTF
.	.	TRBJ2-5	TRBV19	TGTGCCAGTAGTACCGGGTCCCAAGAGACCCAGTACTTC	CASSTGSQETQYF
.	TRBD1	TRBJ1-1	TRBV9	TGTGCCAGCAGCGGTAGCATCTACAGGGGAGGGACTGAAGCTTTCTTT	CASSGSIYRGGTEAFF
few	.	TRBJ1-5	TRBV7-9	TGTGCCAGCAGCTCAGAGTATCAGCCCCAGCATTTT	CASSSEYQPQHF
few	.	TRBJ2-1	TRBV2	TGTGCCAGCAGTGTAGTCCGGGGGGAGCAGTTCTTC	CASSVVRGEQFF
few	TRBD1	TRBJ1-5	TRBV28	TGTGCCACCAACCTCGAACAGGGGCGAAATCAGCCCCAGCATTTT	CATNLEQGRNQPQHF
few	.	TRBJ2-7	TRBV28	TGTGCCAGCAGTTTTCGTCGGGGGTCGGACGAGCAGTACTTC	CASSFRRGSDEQYF
.	.	TRBJ2-5	TRBV18	TGTGCCAGCTCACCACTGTCCAGGGTGGTGGAGACCCAGTACTTC	CASSPLSRVVETQYF
.	.	TRBJ2-3	TRBV20-1	TGCAGTGCCCCTGGGGGTTCAGACCCAGTTACGCAGTATTTT	CSAPGGSDPVTQYF
few	.	TRBJ2-2	TRBV6-6	TGTGCCAGCAGTTACTCATTAAACGGGGAGCTGTTTTTT	CASSYSLNGELFF
.	.	TRBJ2-4	TRBV28	TGTGCCAGCAGTCTATGGGGTGACAAAAACATTCAGTACTTC	CASSLWGDKNIQYF
many	TRBD2	TRBJ2-1	TRBV7-9	TGTGCCAGCAGCTTACGCGGGACTAGTCTCCCGTATGAGCAGTTCTTC	CASSLRGTSLPYEQFF
many	TRBD1	TRBJ2-1	TRBV7-2	TGTGCCAGCAGCTTACCCTTTAGGACAGGGTTAGACAATGAGCAGTTCTTC	CASSLPFRTGLDNEQFF
.	.	TRBJ2-1	TRBV30	TGTGCCTACGGAATTCTAGCGAATTCCTACAATGAGCAGTTCTTC	CAYGILANSYNEQFF
.	.	TRBJ1-1	TRBV20-1	TGCAGTGCTAGAGCCTCCAGTGGGGGTTTGGCTGAAGCTTTCTTT	CSARASSGGLAEAFF
many	.	TRBJ1-5	TRBV15	TGTGCCACCAGCAGAGACAGGCTCAATCAGCCCCAGCATTTT	CATSRDRLNQPQHF
few	TRBD1	TRBJ1-6	TRBV5-4	TGTGCCAGCAGCTTGGAGGGGACAGGGCGTTCACCCCTCCACTTT	CASSLEGTGRSPLHF
few	TRBD2	TRBJ2-5	TRBV20-1	TGCAGTGCTAGGCTAGCGGGAAGCCAAGAGACCCAGTACTTC	CSARLAGSQETQYF
.	.	TRBJ2-7	TRBV19	TGTGCCAGTAGTCCCTACACGGCAACCTACGAGCAGTACTTC	CASSPYTATYEQYF
few	TRBD2	TRBJ2-1	TRBV27	TGTGCCAGCAGTTGGCGGGAGGGGGATGAGCAGTTCTTC	CASSWREGDEQFF
many	.	TRBJ1-5	TRBV28	TGTGCCATCAAACCGGGGGAGAGCAATCAGCCCCAGCATTTT	CAIKPGESNQPQHF
.	TRBD2	TRBJ2-5	TRBV28	TGTGCCAGCACCACAGCGGGAGGGCGGACCCAGTACTTC	CASTTAGGRTQYF
.	TRBD1	TRBJ2-5	TRBV28	TGTGCCAGCAGTTCACCTTCGGATCAGGGGGCGCCCAGGCAAGAGACCCAGTACTTC	CASSSPSDQGAPRQETQYF
few	.	TRBJ2-2	TRBV12-3/TRBV12-4	TGTGCCAGCAGTTTAAACAGGAACACCGGGGAGCTGTTTTTT	CASSLNRNTGELFF
many	.	TRBJ2-7	TRBV20-1	TGCAGTGCTGATAGGACGGACGGATCCTACGAGCAGTACTTC	CSADRTDGSYEQYF
few	.	TRBJ1-6	TRBV20-1	TGCAGTGCGCGTCAGAATAATTCACCCCTCCACTTT	CSARQNNSPLHF
.	.	TRBJ2-3	TRBV30	TGTGCCTGGAGCCTCCCGGGACTCCGATTTGGAAATACGCAGTATTTT	CAWSLPGLRFGNTQYF
few	TRBD1	TRBJ2-1	TRBV20-1	TGCAGTGCTAGAGCGGGACAGTACTACAATGAGCAGTTCTTC	CSARAGQYYNEQFF
.	TRBD2	TRBJ2-5	TRBV3-1	TGTGCCAGCAGCCAAGATCCCCGACGGACTAGATCGGAGACCCAGTACTTC	CASSQDPRRTRSETQYF
few	.	TRBJ2-1	TRBV20-1	TGCAGTGCTAGAGATTTTATCGGGGGGCGAAACGGTGAGCAGTTCTTC	CSARDFIGGRNGEQFF
few	.	TRBJ2-7	TRBV13	TGTGCCAGCAGCTTAGCTAGGACAGCTTGGGACGAGCAGTACTTC	CASSLARTAWDEQYF
many	.	TRBJ2-5	TRBV5-1	TGCGCCAGCAGCTTGGTTTGGGGACAAGAGACCCAGTACTTC	CASSLVWGQETQYF
.	.	TRBJ2-3	TRBV29-1	TGCAGCGTTGAAGCTCGGGGGACGGATACGCAGTATTTT	CSVEARGTDTQYF
many	TRBD2	TRBJ2-7	TRBV7-8	TGTGCCAGCAGCTTAGGCTTTCGGGGAGGGTACGAGCAGTACTTC	CASSLGFRGGYEQYF
many	TRBD1	TRBJ2-7	TRBV28	TGTGCCAGCAGTTTCAGACAGGGCCGACACGAGCAGTACTTC	CASSFRQGRHEQYF
many	.	TRBJ2-1	TRBV12-3/TRBV12-4	TGTGCCAGCAGTTTGGGGGGCTATGAGCAGTTCTTC	CASSLGGYEQFF
few	.	TRBJ2-7	TRBV27	TGTGCCAGCTTTTTGGCCCCAGGGGGAGGGGGCGAGCAGTACTTC	CASFLAPGGGGEQYF
.	TRBD1	TRBJ2-7	TRBV13	TGTGCCAGCAGCGGACCAGGGGGCGAGCAGTACTTC	CASSGPGGEQYF